This T cell receptor beta chain was obtained from a study of blood T cell repertoires in COVID-19. On the study more broadly: The cDNA or gDNA used as material had been derived from T cells, B-cell-depleted T cells, or PBMCs.

This CDR3 has 13 amino acids. Deletions cut 2 bases from V and 6 bases from J, with 7 bases between. Per germline, CDR1 SGHTA and CDR2 FQGTGA. Sequencing was performed with immunoSEQ multiplex PCR; in TCRdb, only in-frame clones are kept and a portion is missing. The sample has about 130,000 clones, about 78% seen once. This clone was recorded many times. The source is a man aged 60 to 75 who had recovered from COVID-19. This chain connects TRBV7-3 to TRBJ2-2; a possible D gene is TRBD1 (6 bases). Input material: peripheral blood. CDR3 bases: TGTGCCAGCAGCTTAGAGGGGGCCGGGGAGCTGTTTTTT. Encoded protein: CASSLEGAGELFF.